These T cell receptor beta chains were read from a single sample in a study of T cells in Graves' hyperthyroidism and ophthalmopathy. TCRdb itself ran the multiplex PCR reads through MiXCR, one entry per CDR3 protein. The sample consists of roughly 570,000 distinct CDR3 sequences, 46% of them appearing once. The material sequenced was peripheral blood or thyroid tissue (not recorded which). These TCRs come from an adult woman with Graves' disease, either hyperthyroidism or ophthalmopathy (not recorded which). The CDR3 runs from the conserved cysteine through the conserved F or W. The D gene is left open where the match is weak. Size tells how often a clone was seen (once, few, many) or the class of an expanded clone, and some rows leave it out.

TRBD1	.	TRBV5-1	TRBJ2-7	TGCGCCAGCAGCTACCGGACAGGGGGGCATGAGCAGTACTTC	CASSYRTGGHEQYF
TRBD1	many	TRBV19	TRBJ2-5	TGTGCCAGTAGTACCGGACAGGGAGTAGGTTCGGAGACCCAGTACTTC	CASSTGQGVGSETQYF
.	.	TRBV7-9	TRBJ1-6	TGTGCCAGCAGTATGAACAGAGATTCACCCCTCCACTTT	CASSMNRDSPLHF
TRBD1	.	TRBV2	TRBJ1-5	TGTGCCAGCACCAAACCCGGGACAGGGAAGCATTTT	CASTKPGTGKHF
.	.	TRBV7-3	TRBJ2-1	TGTGCCAGCAGCTTCATAGCGGAGCTGGACAATGAGCAGTTCTTC	CASSFIAELDNEQFF
.	many	TRBV20-1	TRBJ1-2	TGCAGTGCTAGTCTTCGGACAGTCGGCTACACCTTC	CSASLRTVGYTF
.	.	TRBV7-2	TRBJ1-2	TGTGCCAGCAGCTTCGGCGGCCACTATGGCTACACCTTC	CASSFGGHYGYTF
.	.	TRBV7-8	TRBJ2-1	TGTGCCAGCAGCTTAGTAGGGAGATACAATGAGCAGTTCTTC	CASSLVGRYNEQFF
TRBD1	.	TRBV4-1	TRBJ1-5	TGCGCCAGCAGCCATACTGGGACAGGGGATCAGCCCCAGCATTTT	CASSHTGTGDQPQHF
.	many	TRBV7-6	TRBJ2-7	TGTGCCAGCAGCTTGCTGGGGGAGTACTTC	CASSLLGEYF
TRBD1	.	TRBV2	TRBJ1-5	TGTGCCAGCAGGGACAGGGGGAGGGATCAGCCCCAGCATTTT	CASRDRGRDQPQHF
.	many	TRBV11-2	TRBJ2-2	TGTGCCAGCGGTCAGGGCGGACGAGTCGGGGAGCTGTTTTTT	CASGQGGRVGELFF
TRBD1	few	TRBV15	TRBJ1-5	TGTGCCACCAGCAGACCAGACAGGGAGCATCAGCCCCAGCATTTT	CATSRPDREHQPQHF
.	.	TRBV3-1	TRBJ2-2	TGTGCCAGCAGCCAAGGTTTAGCCCTCTCCGGGGAGCTGTTTTTT	CASSQGLALSGELFF
.	many	TRBV25-1	TRBJ2-5	TGTGCCAGCAACCAGTGGGGGGCTGAAGAGACCCAGTACTTC	CASNQWGAEETQYF
.	many	TRBV2	TRBJ1-5	TGTGCCAGCAGTGGGACCCCTTCCTATAGCAATCAGCCCCAGCATTTT	CASSGTPSYSNQPQHF
.	many	TRBV20-1	TRBJ2-7	TGCAGTGCTAGAGCCTTCTACGAGCAGTACTTC	CSARAFYEQYF